What follows is one T cell receptor (beta chain) and its context. Its antigen is not known. This specimen comes from a study of cytomegalovirus exposure and HLA in healthy donors. Germline CDR1 MNHNS, CDR2 SASEGT. V was clipped by 5 bases and J by 6 bases; unmatched bases: 5. This CDR3 has 14 residues. The PCR contained 60 Vbeta and 13 Jbeta primers. Profiled with immunoSEQ multiplex PCR; TCRdb holds only in-frame clones, not every one. The repertoire consists of 90,000 or so clones, with about 80% occurring once and the leading ten covering roughly 25%. Study-level findings and limits: When presence/absence was analysed, sequencing depth was taken to be roughly uniform across donors.

Sequenced material: PBMCs. This receptor was obtained from a woman in her fifties or sixties in good health and CMV-seropositive. The rearrangement uses TRBV6-1 and TRBJ2-7; 12 bases are a match to TRBD2. In DNA form, the CDR3 reads TGTGCCAGCAGTCCACTAGCGGGGGGAAGCGAGCAGTACTTC. Protein: CASSPLAGGSEQYF.